This passage covers 28 T cell receptor beta chains from one sample sequenced in a study of naive and memory T cell subsets. Study-wide results and limits: A few larger clonotypes appeared in naive repertoires, especially CD8, possibly memory cells re-expressing CD45RA.

No antigens are known for them. Two oligonucleotides, mixed equimolar, formed the beta constant-region primer covering TRBC1 and TRBC2. Four rounds of PCR amplified the ligated cDNA using nested alpha and beta constant-region primers plus SP2. A single record per CDR3 protein comes from TCRdb applying MiXCR to the UMI-ligation and nested PCR reads. The sample contains 150,000 or so distinct CDR3 sequences, 22% of which appear only once. The material sequenced was naive CD4+ T cells from blood. These receptor sequences come from a human donor in good health.

This clonotype was observed a handful of times. V is TRBV6-5 and J is TRBJ2-7; a weak D match, TRBD1 (6 bases). Trimming removed 6 bases from V and 7 bases from J, with 13 bases in between. Germline CDR1 MNHEY, CDR2 SVGAGI. The CDR3 length is 12 residues. The CDR3 DNA is TGTGCCAGCAGAAGCGACAGGTGGGAGCAGTACTTC. Translation gives CASRSDRWEQYF.

V is TRBV27 and J is TRBJ1-2, with D possibly being TRBD1 (5 bases). V gave up 1 base and J gave up 4 bases, with 10 bases separating them. Germline lookup yields CDR1 MNHEY and CDR2 SMNVEV (reference sequence). The CDR3 sequence is 14 residues long. CDR3 region: CASSLLGEPYGYTF. CDR3 nucleotide sequence: TGTGCCAGCAGTTTATTGGGGGAGCCCTATGGCTACACCTTC.

V usage is TRBV28 and J usage is TRBJ2-3; 10 bases fit TRBD2. Unmatched junction bases numbered 13, after V lost 4 bases and J lost 3 bases. Germline loops: CDR1 MDHEN, CDR2 SYDVKM. This CDR3 contains 18 residues. This chain's CDR3 is CASSSVAGGRGYTDTQYF. The CDR3 DNA sequence: TGTGCCAGCAGTTCCGTAGCGGGAGGCAGGGGATATACAGATACGCAGTATTTT.

This chain connects TRBV4-1 to TRBJ2-1, with no clear D. Germline CDR1 and CDR2: MGHRA and YSYEKL. The CDR3 is 15 amino acids. V dropped 0 bases and J dropped 5 bases, with 11 bases sitting between them. The CDR3: CASSQEQTLNNEQFF. CDR3 nucleotide sequence: TGCGCCAGCAGCCAAGAACAGACTTTGAACAATGAGCAGTTCTTC.

This rearrangement joins TRBV9 to TRBJ2-1, with 10 bases lining up with TRBD2. The CDR3 contains 17 residues. Trimming at V came to 3 bases and at J to 6 bases, leaving 12 bases not matched to a gene. Per germline, CDR1 SGDLS and CDR2 YYNGEE. CDR3 residues: CASSESSAGGPSNEQFF. CDR3 coding DNA: TGTGCCAGCAGCGAGTCCTCAGCGGGAGGGCCCAGCAATGAGCAGTTCTTC.

This clonotype was detected only a few times. The genes are TRBV7-2 and TRBJ2-7; 7 bases fit TRBD1. Germline V gene lookup returns CDR1 SGHTA and CDR2 FQGNSA. CDR3 length: 14 amino acids. The J segment lost 4 bases and the V segment lost 6 bases, leaving 9 bases of the junction unmatched. DNA of the CDR3: TGTGCCAGCAGTTTGGGACAGACCACTTACGAGCAGTACTTC. It specifies CASSLGQTTYEQYF.

This CDR3 reads CASSYSSGTSGRGPTDTQYF. The DNA of the CDR3 is TGTGCCAGCAGTTACTCGAGTGGGACTAGCGGGAGAGGCCCCACAGATACGCAGTATTTT. The chain recombines TRBV6-6 with TRBJ2-3, with 14 positions matching TRBD2. The V and J ends lost 0 bases and 2 bases, in that order; junction bases with no gene match: 10. This CDR3 comprises 20 residues. Germline CDR1 and CDR2: MNHNY and SVGAGI (reference sequence).

This clonotype was detected a few times. V gene TRBV28 combines with J gene TRBJ2-1; unclear D gene. Trimming shortened V by 3 bases and J by 2 bases, and 11 bases separated the two germline ends. Germline CDR1 MDHEN, CDR2 SYDVKM. This CDR3 has 15 residues. CDR3 in amino acids: CASSFLGGAYNEQFF. For the CDR3, the DNA is TGTGCCAGCAGTTTTTTGGGTGGGGCCTACAATGAGCAGTTCTTC.

The V and J genes are TRBV18 and TRBJ2-1; 8 positions match TRBD1. The CDR3 is 17 amino acids. The germline gives CDR1 KGHSH, CDR2 LQKENI. Germline trimming cut 3 bases from V and 1 base from J; bases unmatched to any gene: 8. In DNA form, the CDR3 reads TGTGCCAGCTCACCGAGGACAGGGTGGGAGTCCTACAATGAGCAGTTCTTC. Translating gives CASSPRTGWESYNEQFF.

The chain combines TRBV5-1 with TRBJ2-3, with 11 bases that match TRBD2. Unmatched junction bases numbered 4, after V lost 0 bases and J lost 4 bases. The CDR3 is 16 residues long. CDR1 is SGHRS and CDR2 is YFSETQ in the germline V gene. This CDR3 is CASSLDLAGGPDTQYF. DNA for the CDR3: TGCGCCAGCAGCTTGGATTTAGCGGGAGGGCCAGATACGCAGTATTTT.

The rearrangement links TRBV7-2 to TRBJ2-7; maybe TRBD1 (5 bases). Trimming left V 1 base short and J 0 bases short, with 10 bases between. The germline V gene has CDR1 SGHTA and CDR2 FQGNSA. This CDR3 region has 15 residues. The CDR3 nucleotides read TGTGCCAGCAGCTTAGGGAGTAGGGGCTCCTACGAGCAGTACTTC. Amino acids: CASSLGSRGSYEQYF.

This clonotype was detected only a few times. The chain employs TRBV6-2 or TRBV6-3 and TRBJ2-7, with 12 bases fitting TRBD2. The CDR3 sequence is 14 residues long. Trimming removed 6 bases from V and 4 bases from J; junction bases left unmatched: 4. Germline V gene sequence: CDR1 MNHEY, CDR2 SVGEGT. The CDR3 region has the DNA TGTGCCAGCAGAACTAGCGGGAGGTCGTACGAGCAGTACTTC. Protein: CASRTSGRSYEQYF.

In its sample, this clonotype was seen once. V usage is TRBV19 and J usage is TRBJ2-3; D perhaps matches TRBD1 (5 bases). V was clipped by 6 bases and J by 0 bases, with 13 bases between them. This CDR3 has 15 residues. Germline V lookup: CDR1 LNHDA, CDR2 SQIVND (reference sequence). In nucleotides, the CDR3 is TGTGCCAGTAGCAAGAGACAGACCAGCACAGATACGCAGTATTTT. Translation gives CASSKRQTSTDTQYF.

The genes are TRBV18 and TRBJ2-3, with TRBD2 identical over 7 bases. This CDR3 spans 16 amino acids. The germline gives CDR1 KGHSH, CDR2 LQKENI. J lost 5 bases, V lost 1 base, and 9 bases had no gene match. The CDR3 protein is CASSPLRVAGRDTQYF. CDR3 nucleotide sequence: TGTGCCAGCTCACCACTGAGGGTAGCGGGTCGAGATACGCAGTATTTT. Variable domain in full (rest from reference TRBV18 and TRBJ2-3): NAGVMQNPRHLVRRRGQEARLRCSPMKGHSHVYWYRQLPEEGLKFMVYLQKENIIDESGMPKERFSAEFPKEGPSILRIQQVVRGDSAAYFCASSPLRVAGRDTQYFGPGTRLTVL.

The rearrangement joins TRBV7-9 to TRBJ2-3; D is uncertain. Germline V CDR1 and CDR2: SEHNR, FQNEAQ (reference sequence). V shed 0 bases and J shed 0 bases, with 10 bases lying between them. This CDR3 is built from 16 residues. CDR3 residues: CASSLAHVGSTDTQYF. As DNA, the CDR3 is TGTGCCAGCAGCTTAGCGCACGTGGGGAGCACAGATACGCAGTATTTT.

This chain uses TRBV29-1 with TRBJ2-1; the match to TRBD2 covers 9 bases. The germline V gene encodes CDR1 SQVTM and CDR2 ANQGSEA. This CDR3 contains 18 residues. Trimming removed 4 bases from V and 7 bases from J; junction bases left unmatched: 20. The CDR3 DNA reads TGCAGCGTTGTCCGCCTAGCGGGAACGATGTCCGTTCTGAATGAGCAGTTCTTC. It codes for CSVVRLAGTMSVLNEQFF.

The sample holds many counts of this clonotype. CDR3: CASSPFGSGGYNTYEQYF. CDR3 sequence (DNA): TGTGCCAGCTCACCCTTTGGTAGCGGGGGATACAACACCTACGAGCAGTACTTC. V is TRBV18 and J is TRBJ2-7; the match to TRBD2 covers 9 bases. Trimming at V came to 3 bases and at J to 2 bases, leaving 14 bases not matched to a gene. The germline gives CDR1 KGHSH, CDR2 LQKENI. The CDR3 has 18 amino acids.

This clonotype showed up many times. V usage is TRBV10-3 and J usage is TRBJ2-1; the match to TRBD2 covers 10 bases. The CDR3 loop spans 14 amino acids. The V gene end was trimmed by 10 bases and the J gene end by 5 bases; junction bases not matched to a gene: 8. CDR1 and CDR2 from the germline V gene are ENHRY and SYGVKD. This CDR3 reads CATGGLAQDNEQFF. Here the CDR3 DNA reads TGTGCCACAGGGGGACTAGCGCAAGACAATGAGCAGTTCTTC.

This rearrangement joins TRBV3-1 to TRBJ1-5; D call uncertain. V lost 1 base and J 5 bases, leaving 6 bases between the germline ends. This CDR3 is 13 amino acids long. Per germline, CDR1 LGHDT and CDR2 YNNKEL (reference sequence). The CDR3 loop reads CASSQAPYQPQHF. CDR3 sequence (DNA): TGTGCCAGCAGCCAAGCCCCCTATCAGCCCCAGCATTTT.

The rearrangement uses TRBV3-1 and TRBJ1-5, with no clear D. V lost 3 bases to trimming and J lost 5 bases, with 11 bases between them. Looked up from germline, CDR1 is LGHDT and CDR2 is YNNKEL (reference sequence). This CDR3 contains 14 residues. The CDR3 region has the DNA TGTGCCAGCAGCCACCACGGACGGGATCAGCCCCAGCATTTT. Translated, it gives CASSHHGRDQPQHF.

This clonotype was recorded a few times. The chain uses TRBV12-3 or TRBV12-4 and TRBJ2-3; D not certain. Trimming removed 4 bases at V and 0 bases at J, with 5 bases between. The CDR3 spans 13 residues. Written as DNA, the CDR3 is TGTGCCAGCAGTTCTATTAGCACAGATACGCAGTATTTT. Translating it yields CASSSISTDTQYF.

V usage is TRBV3-1 and J usage is TRBJ1-2; D not certain. The V gene lost 0 bases and the J gene lost 7 bases, with 15 bases spanning the gap. This CDR3 is built from 15 residues. The germline V gene has CDR1 LGHDT and CDR2 YNNKEL (reference sequence). The DNA of the CDR3 is TGTGCCAGCAGCCAAGATACCAGGACCATACGTGGCTACACCTTC. Protein: CASSQDTRTIRGYTF.

As DNA, the CDR3 is TGTGCCAGCAGTTACTGGCAGGGAGTCGGGAGCACTGAAGCTTTCTTT. Amino acid sequence: CASSYWQGVGSTEAFF. The V and J genes are TRBV6-5 and TRBJ1-1, with a weak D call TRBD1 (5 bases). The CDR3 contains 16 residues. Deletions cut 1 base from V and 4 bases from J, with 16 bases between. Per germline, CDR1 MNHEY and CDR2 SVGAGI.

The V gene is TRBV6-5, the J gene TRBJ2-7, with 7 bases lining up with TRBD1. Germline V gene data show CDR1 as MNHEY and CDR2 as SVGAGI. The CDR3 spans 15 residues. V gave up 0 bases and J gave up 7 bases; unmatched junction bases: 9. This CDR3 reads CASSYSGQIPGEQYF. In DNA, the CDR3 is TGTGCCAGCAGTTACTCGGGACAGATCCCTGGGGAGCAGTACTTC.

This chain joins TRBV12-3 or TRBV12-4 and TRBJ2-2; 8 positions agree with TRBD2. The CDR3 loop spans 15 amino acids. J lost 1 base, V lost 5 bases, and 3 bases had no gene match. As DNA, the CDR3 is TGTGCCAGCAGTCCCCGGGGGGGGAACACCGGGGAGCTGTTTTTT. This encodes CASSPRGGNTGELFF.

The V gene is TRBV6-2 or TRBV6-3, the J gene TRBJ2-2; 7 bases map to TRBD1. This CDR3 has 17 amino acids. V was clipped by 2 bases and J by 1 base; unmatched bases: 7. Germline V gene lookup returns CDR1 MNHEY and CDR2 SVGEGT. DNA for the CDR3: TGTGCCAGCAGTTACGTCACCGGGACAGTGAACACCGGGGAGCTGTTTTTT. It codes for CASSYVTGTVNTGELFF.

The chain links TRBV12-3 or TRBV12-4 to TRBJ2-1; a weak D match, TRBD2 (5 bases). The CDR3 spans 14 residues. Trimming took off 10 bases at V and 0 bases at J, with 13 bases between the two ends. The CDR3 sequence is CAIKSGSSYNEQFF. The CDR3 DNA follows: TGTGCCATCAAAAGCGGCAGCTCCTACAATGAGCAGTTCTTC.

The gene calls are TRBV6-5 and TRBJ1-5; D may be TRBD1 (5 bases). The germline V gene encodes CDR1 MNHEY and CDR2 SVGAGI. V dropped 0 bases and J dropped 7 bases, with 13 bases sitting between them. CDR3 size: 15 residues. CDR3 sequence reads: CASSYSVDSLQPQHF. CDR3 DNA: TGTGCCAGCAGTTACTCCGTAGACAGCCTGCAGCCCCAGCATTTT.